These 30 T cell receptor beta chains were all obtained from the same sample, sequenced in a study of cytomegalovirus exposure and HLA in healthy donors. Primers for the PCR totalled 60 Vbeta and 13 Jbeta. Clones were read by immunoSEQ multiplex PCR, and TCRdb kept only the in-frame ones, dropping some. This table has 150,000 or so clones, roughly 80% appearing once. Source material: PBMCs. Receptors originate from a man aged 50-60 years in good health and CMV-seropositive.

The chain uses TRBV7-2 and TRBJ2-7, with 12 bases matching TRBD2. The CDR3 extends over 17 amino acids. V shed 5 bases and J 1 base; nucleotides not matched to a gene: 9. Germline CDR1 reads SGHTA; CDR2 reads FQGNSA. CDR3 bases: TGTGCCAGCAGCCCCGGGACTAGCGGGTTGGTGTCCTACGAGCAGTACTTC. It codes for CASSPGTSGLVSYEQYF.

This clone has just a few counts. The same CDR3 is also encoded by other DNA sequences in this sample. The rearrangement uses TRBV9 and TRBJ1-4; perhaps TRBD1 as D (6 bases). Trimming removed 4 bases from V and 0 bases from J, with 10 bases in between. Germline assignment: CDR1 SGDLS and CDR2 YYNGEE. The CDR3 covers 15 residues. CDR3 DNA: TGTGCCAGCAGCCCCCGACAGGCAACTAATGAAAAACTGTTTTTT. Protein sequence: CASSPRQATNEKLFF.

This clone was counted a few times. The chain uses TRBV2 and TRBJ1-3; possible D gene TRBD1, 5 bases. Trimming took off 3 bases at V and 4 bases at J, with 16 bases between the two ends. This CDR3 contains 16 residues. Germline V lookup: CDR1 SNHLY, CDR2 FYNNEI. The CDR3 nucleotides are TGTGCCAGCAGTGACGTAGGGGTGCGCCTCGGAAACACCATATATTTT. Protein product: CASSDVGVRLGNTIYF. The complete variable domain, with remaining parts taken from reference TRBV2 and TRBJ1-3, reads EPEVTQTPSHQVTQMGQEVILRCVPISNHLYFYWYRQILGQKVEFLVSFYNNEISEKSEIFDDQFSVERPDGSNFTLKIRSTKLEDSAMYFCASSDVGVRLGNTIYFGEGSWLTVV.

This rearrangement joins TRBV27 to TRBJ2-7, with 14 bases aligning to TRBD2. CDR1 is MNHEY, CDR2 SMNVEV, per germline (reference sequence). With 4 bases clipped from V and 7 bases from J, the junction kept 6 bases outside the gene matches. The CDR3 contains 15 residues. CDR3 protein: CASSYYGTSGGEQYF. The CDR3 nucleotides are TGTGCCAGCAGTTACTACGGGACTAGCGGGGGTGAGCAGTACTTC.

This clone was counted between two and nine times. The V gene is TRBV28, the J gene TRBJ1-3; D is possibly TRBD1 (6 bases). Trimming removed 4 bases at V and 10 bases at J, with 11 bases between. CDR1 and CDR2 (germline): MDHEN, SYDVKM. The CDR3 is 12 amino acids. As DNA, the CDR3 is TGTGCCAGCAGTTCTACAGGGACGACCATATATTTT. Translation gives CASSSTGTTIYF. The complete variable domain, with remaining parts taken from reference TRBV28 and TRBJ1-3, reads DVKVTQSSRYLVKRTGEKVFLECVQDMDHENMFWYRQDPGLGLRLIYFSYDVKMKEKGDIPEGYSVSREKKERFSLILESASTNQTSMYLCASSSTGTTIYFGEGSWLTVV.

V and J are TRBV4-1 and TRBJ2-2; 8 positions agree with TRBD1. Germline V gene sequence: CDR1 MGHRA, CDR2 YSYEKL. The CDR3 contains 16 residues. J lost 5 bases, V lost 4 bases, and 9 bases had no gene match. In DNA, the CDR3 is TGCGCCAGCAGCCCACACCGGACAGGGTTTACCGGGGAGCTGTTTTTT. Amino acid sequence: CASSPHRTGFTGELFF.

The chain couples TRBV2 to TRBJ2-1, with 12 bases that match TRBD2. In germline, CDR1 is SNHLY, CDR2 FYNNEI. The CDR3 consists of 13 residues. V was clipped by 5 bases and J by 14 bases; unmatched bases: 7. The CDR3, as DNA: TGTGCCAGCAGTCTCCGACTAGCGGGGGATAAGTTCTTC. This gives the protein CASSLRLAGDKFF.

The chain employs TRBV29-1 and TRBJ2-1; possibly TRBD2 for D (6 bases). The CDR3 totals 16 residues. Germline V gene sequence: CDR1 SQVTM, CDR2 ANQGSEA. Between the trimmed V and J ends, which lost 1 base and 4 bases, there was a span of 17 bases. CDR3 in DNA: TGCAGCGTTGAAGGACGGCGGGACCGCGAATACAATGAGCAGTTCTTC. Translation: CSVEGRRDREYNEQFF.

The DNA for the CDR3 is TGTGCCAGCAGGTCTCTCACAGATACGCAGTATTTT. It translates to CASRSLTDTQYF. The rearrangement links TRBV13 to TRBJ2-3; D gene uncertain. Trimming cost V 6 bases and J 2 bases, with 6 bases left between them. This CDR3 has 12 residues. Germline V CDR1 and CDR2: PRHDT, FYEKMQ (reference sequence). Combining the CDR3 with reference TRBV13 and TRBJ2-3 gives the whole variable domain AAGVIQSPRHLIKEKRETATLKCYPIPRHDTVYWYQQGPGQDPQFLISFYEKMQSDKGSIPDRFSAQQFSDYHSELNMSSLELGDSALYFCASRSLTDTQYFGPGTRLTVL.

The chain carries TRBV5-6 and TRBJ1-2, with 7 bases aligning to TRBD1. J was trimmed by 5 bases and V by 0 bases; bases with no gene match: 7. Per the germline V gene, CDR1 is SGHDT and CDR2 is YYEEEE. CDR3 length equals 15 residues. The CDR3 spells CASSLGLGGLYGYTF. The CDR3, as DNA: TGTGCCAGCAGCTTGGGGTTAGGGGGCCTATATGGCTACACCTTC.

The V call is TRBV29-1, the J call TRBJ1-4; D unclear. Germline V gives CDR1 SQVTM, CDR2 ANQGSEA. Deletions cut 7 bases from V and 6 bases from J, with 6 bases between. This CDR3 comprises 10 residues. This CDR3 is CSAEYEKLFF. The CDR3 DNA follows: TGCAGCGCCGAGTATGAAAAACTGTTTTTT.

The chain links TRBV18 to TRBJ2-3, with 13 bases fitting TRBD2. The CDR3 totals 16 residues. Germline CDR1 and CDR2: KGHSH and LQKENI. V trimming: 3 bases; J trimming: 2 bases; junction bases outside the gene matches: 2. This CDR3 reads CASSPTSGGLTDTQYF. CDR3 in DNA: TGTGCCAGCTCACCGACTAGCGGGGGGCTCACAGATACGCAGTATTTT.

This clone has more than one count but fewer than ten. The chain links TRBV9 to TRBJ1-1, with TRBD1 matching over 9 bases. Germline values: CDR1 SGDLS, CDR2 YYNGEE. The V gene end was trimmed by 4 bases and the J gene end by 8 bases; junction bases not matched to a gene: 9. This CDR3 comprises 14 residues. The CDR3 sequence: CASSPNPTGGEAFF. The CDR3 DNA is TGTGCCAGCAGCCCCAACCCGACAGGGGGAGAAGCTTTCTTT.

The chain combines TRBV27 with TRBJ1-1, with a tentative D call TRBD1 (6 bases). Germline V CDR1 and CDR2: MNHEY, SMNVEV (reference sequence). The CDR3 consists of 15 residues. Trimming pared 0 bases from V and 11 bases from J, leaving 19 bases between. The CDR3 loop is CASSLSSVPGVFAFF. As DNA, the CDR3 is TGTGCCAGCAGTTTATCATCGGTCCCAGGGGTCTTCGCTTTCTTT.

The CDR3 coding sequence is TGTGCTAGTGGTTTGCTAAGGGACAGGGGGAAGCATCAGCCCCAGCATTTT. It translates to CASGLLRDRGKHQPQHF. The chain carries TRBV12-5 and TRBJ1-5, with TRBD1 matching 11 bases. This CDR3 has 17 amino acids. Trimming removed 2 bases from V and 5 bases from J; junction bases left unmatched: 8. The germline V gene has CDR1 LGHNT and CDR2 FRNRAP.

This clone was picked up a small number of times. The chain joins TRBV19 to TRBJ1-2, with D possibly TRBD1 on 6 matching bases. This CDR3 has 12 residues. The V gene lost 7 bases and the J gene lost 4 bases, with 10 bases spanning the gap. Looked up from germline, CDR1 is LNHDA and CDR2 is SQIVND (reference sequence). CDR3 loop: CASTGTSYGYTF. CDR3 coding DNA: TGTGCCAGTACCGGGACATCCTATGGCTACACCTTC.

V and J are TRBV11-2 and TRBJ2-7; D might be TRBD1 (6 bases). Trimming took off 4 bases at V and 8 bases at J, with 12 bases between the two ends. From germline, CDR1 is SGHAT and CDR2 FQNNGV. This CDR3 is built from 12 residues. CDR3 in amino acids: CASSWDKVKQYF. The DNA for the CDR3 is TGTGCCAGCAGCTGGGACAAGGTAAAGCAGTACTTC.

This chain connects TRBV5-6 to TRBJ1-6; 9 bases are shared with TRBD1. The V gene's germline CDR1 is SGHDT and CDR2 YYEEEE. J lost 2 bases, V lost 0 bases, and 3 bases had no gene match. The CDR3 has 17 amino acids. CDR3 in amino acids: CASSLGQGVTYNSPLHF. The CDR3 region has the DNA TGTGCCAGCAGCTTGGGACAGGGGGTCACCTATAATTCACCCCTCCACTTT.

This clone was recorded only once. The chain has TRBV9 and TRBJ2-5; TRBD2 agrees at 8 bases. The end of the DNA is better explained by TRBJ2-7, so the J call may be wrong. Looked up from germline, CDR1 is SGDLS and CDR2 is YYNGEE. This CDR3 is 15 amino acids long. The CDR3 is CASSPEGTRPYEQYF. DNA for the CDR3: TGTGCCAGCAGCCCCGAGGGGACTAGGCCCTACGAGCAGTACTTC.

V is TRBV27 and J is TRBJ2-2, with a weak D call TRBD1 (6 bases). V was shortened by 1 base and J by 6 bases, with 18 bases between the two germline ends. This CDR3 has 17 residues. Germline values: CDR1 MNHEY, CDR2 SMNVEV (reference sequence). As DNA, the CDR3 is TGTGCCAGCAGTTTATTTTGGGACATGGTTCCGCCCGGGGAGCTGTTTTTT. Translating it yields CASSLFWDMVPPGELFF.

The chain combines TRBV5-1 with TRBJ2-5; no clear D. V was clipped by 7 bases and J by 3 bases, with 10 bases between them. Per germline, CDR1 SGHRS and CDR2 YFSETQ. The CDR3 covers 12 residues. In DNA form, the CDR3 reads TGCGCCAGCGGGCACACAAAAGAGACCCAGTACTTC. It translates to CASGHTKETQYF. Looking up the rest from reference TRBV5-1 and TRBJ2-5 gives the full variable domain: KAGVTQTPRYLIKTRGQQVTLSCSPISGHRSVSWYQQTPGQGLQFLFEYFSETQRNKGNFPGRFSGRQFSNSRSEMNVSTLELGDSALYLCASGHTKETQYFGPGTRLLVL.

V usage is TRBV4-1 and J usage is TRBJ2-5; D remains ambiguous. Germline CDR1 reads MGHRA; CDR2 reads YSYEKL. The CDR3 loop spans 17 amino acids. V lost 2 bases to trimming and J lost 3 bases, with 19 bases between them. CDR3 nucleotide sequence: TGCGCCAGCAGCCAACTCCTGAAGAGCCAGCGAGAAGAGACCCAGTACTTC. It is translated as CASSQLLKSQREETQYF.

The CDR3 nucleotides read TGTGCCAGCAGCCCCTGGTCTAGCGGGGGGTATGAGCAGTTCTTC. Its translation: CASSPWSSGGYEQFF. This chain connects TRBV27 to TRBJ2-1, with 11 bases matching TRBD2. V shed 6 bases and J 8 bases; nucleotides not matched to a gene: 9. Germline assignment: CDR1 MNHEY and CDR2 SMNVEV (reference sequence). There are 15 residues in the CDR3.

V and J are TRBV19 and TRBJ2-3; 8 nucleotides match TRBD2. The V gene end was trimmed by 5 bases and the J gene end by 2 bases; junction bases not matched to a gene: 6. CDR3 length equals 15 residues. The V gene's germline CDR1 is LNHDA and CDR2 SQIVND (reference sequence). This CDR3 is CASSLYGGDTDTQYF. The CDR3 DNA follows: TGTGCCAGTAGTCTATACGGGGGGGACACAGATACGCAGTATTTT. Full variable domain (remainder filled in from reference TRBV19 and TRBJ2-3): DGGITQSPKYLFRKEGQNVTLSCEQNLNHDAMYWYRQDPGQGLRLIYYSQIVNDFQKGDIAEGYSVSREKKESFPLTVTSAQKNPTAFYLCASSLYGGDTDTQYFGPGTRLTVL.

The genes are TRBV4-3 and TRBJ2-5; 10 nucleotides agree with TRBD2. Unmatched junction bases numbered 4, after V lost 1 base and J lost 2 bases. The CDR3 sequence is 16 residues long. The germline V gene has CDR1 LGHNA and CDR2 YSLEER. The CDR3 sequence: CASSQVVTSGQETQYF. CDR3 nucleotide sequence: TGCGCCAGCAGCCAAGTTGTGACTAGCGGGCAAGAGACCCAGTACTTC.

The chain combines TRBV14 with TRBJ2-1; 15 bases line up with TRBD2. The CDR3 spans 19 residues. The germline V gene has CDR1 SGHDN and CDR2 FVKESK. J lost 8 bases, V lost 0 bases, and 11 bases had no gene match. The DNA of the CDR3 is TGTGCCAGCAGCCAAGACATACCAGGGGGACTAGCGGGGGGTTATGAGCAGTTCTTC. Translating gives CASSQDIPGGLAGGYEQFF.

This chain links TRBV7-9 with TRBJ2-3; 11 bases align to TRBD1. This CDR3 contains 16 residues. V lost 0 bases to trimming and J lost 4 bases; unmatched junction nucleotides: 3. Germline CDR1 is SEHNR and CDR2 is FQNEAQ (reference sequence). The DNA for the CDR3 is TGTGCCAGCAGCTTAGCCGGACAGGGGGCCGCAGATACGCAGTATTTT. Translating gives CASSLAGQGAADTQYF.

The genes are TRBV5-1 and TRBJ2-2; 10 positions match TRBD2. The CDR3 length is 15 residues. Germline CDR1 reads SGHRS; CDR2 reads YFSETQ. With V trimmed by 0 bases and J by 5 bases, 1 base remained unmatched. For the CDR3, the DNA is TGCGCCAGCAGCTTGGAACTAGCGGGGACCGGGGAGCTGTTTTTT. The encoded protein is CASSLELAGTGELFF.

The V and J genes are TRBV7-9 and TRBJ1-6; D uncertain. The CDR3 runs 15 residues. Germline values: CDR1 SEHNR, CDR2 FQNEAQ (reference sequence). Trimming cost V 1 base and J 3 bases, with 7 bases left between them. In DNA, the CDR3 is TGTGCCAGCAGCTTAGGAGGAGACTATAATTCACCCCTCCACTTT. Its protein is CASSLGGDYNSPLHF.

The rearrangement links TRBV7-2 to TRBJ1-2; 11 bases align to TRBD1. Germline trimming cut 0 bases from V and 8 bases from J; bases unmatched to any gene: 5. The CDR3 has 15 amino acids. Germline assignment: CDR1 SGHTA and CDR2 FQGNSA. CDR3 sequence (DNA): TGTGCCAGCAGCTTAGCTGGACAGGGGGCGGAAGGCTACACCTTC. This gives the protein CASSLAGQGAEGYTF.